This TCR beta chain was sequenced during a study of blood T cell repertoires in COVID-19 (dated by TCRdb to 2019 to 2021). Context from the whole study: Samples covering the acute and convalescent phases of COVID-19 were provided by collaborators in the United States, Italy and Spain. The prospective study material was composed of cDNA or gDNA derived from T cells, B-cell-depleted T cells, or PBMCs. Deeply sampled blood TCRbeta repertoires from subjects exposed to, actively infected with, or recovered from COVID-19 were included in the dataset. The repertoires were released in a freely available public database intended as a resource for research on the immune response to SARS-CoV-2. The samples were drawn from two sources: the first 160 participants of the ongoing ImmuneRACE study, and 950 to 1,500 subjects contributed by 6 global collaborators. The sample metadata nearly always contained a de-identified subject ID, COVID-19 status, age in years and sex. Where available, HLA class I and class II types were taken from metadata supplied by the sample provider and were not determined by assay-based typing.

TCRbeta CDR3 regions were amplified from genomic DNA using the immunoSEQ Assay, a bias-controlled multiplex PCR. The study's processing was this. Within the assay, amplification of reference gene primers was used to estimate how many nucleated cells each sample contained. To quantify the absolute abundance of each unique TCRbeta CDR3 rearrangement, sequence reads were collapsed and filtered. For each sample, productive Simpson clonality was calculated by taking the square root of Simpson's diversity index across productive rearrangements. TCRdb provides this immuneACCESS table in a form limited to in-frame rearrangements. Some clones are lacking; in checked studies, under half of them reflect an unresolved V gene, and why the rest are absent is not known. D and trimming were read from the DNA, whereas the V and J calls and clone size are those reported in that table. The sample data list more than 75,000 clones, and about 89% of these were observed just once. About 2.5% of the sample goes to the ten largest clones.

What the study reported, not specific to this receptor: How much clinical and demographic metadata was included differed by source and by participant, and the metadata was provided uncurated.

As encoded in the germline V gene, CDR1 is SQVTM while CDR2 is ANQGSEA. From cysteine to phenylalanine, the CDR3 is 16 amino acids long. This entry keeps only the CDR3 DNA: 48 bases, framed from base 1. Trimming takes 7 bases off V and 1 base off J; junction bases not matched to a gene: 6. This clone appeared once. Its antigen is still unknown. No base quality information exists; no much larger clone differs at one position. In Seattle, one collaborating source enrolled patients while the infection was active and tracked those patients longitudinally over the course of disease. Whole blood was collected in K2EDTA tubes by collaborating institutions according to the institutions' own protocols. For TCRbeta analysis, collaborators shipped samples in one of three forms: frozen whole blood, isolated PBMCs, or DNA extracted from either of those sample types.

This TCR derives from a man between 45 and 60 years old with COVID-19, enrolled during active disease. The sample comprised peripheral blood. The sequence links TRBV29-1 to TRBJ2-2, and 13 junctional nucleotides match TRBD2. The nucleotide sequence is given as TGCAGCGCAGGGACTAGCGGGGCGATGAACACCGGGGAGCTGTTTTTT. Its coded protein is CSAGTSGAMNTGELFF.